The 20 T cell receptor beta chains below all came from one sample that was sequenced in a study of human T cells and chemical hapten exposure. TCRdb re-analysed the RACE reads in MiXCR, keeping a single row per CDR3 protein. This sample has 250,000 or so distinct CDR3 sequences, with 7.5% to 9% found just once. The time point was: pre-sensitization, week 0. Stated treatment: therapeutic diphenylcyclopropenone sensitization with weekly scalp DPC. Sample: whole blood, taken in connection with sensitization to the hapten diphenylcyclopropenone (DPC). These receptor sequences come from a man between 18 and 29 years old with alopecia areata. Some clones in this sample may be carry-over from other donors' samples.

This clonotype was found many times. The chain links TRBV29-1 to TRBJ2-2; D ambiguous. Trimming took 7 bases from V and 6 from J, leaving 21 bases between them. Germline assignment: CDR1 SQVTM and CDR2 ANQGSEA. The CDR3 spans 15 residues. DNA of the CDR3: TGCAGCGCCCTAGTGGCGTGGGTGGGTGCCGGGGAGCTGTTTTTT. Translation gives CSALVAWVGAGELFF.

The table lists this clonotype with a few counts. The CDR3 DNA reads as TGTGCCAGCAGTTCAGGGGCCAATCAGCCCCAGCATTTT. Amino acid sequence: CASSSGANQPQHF. This chain joins TRBV27 and TRBJ1-5, with D perhaps TRBD1 (6 bases). The length of the CDR3 is 13 residues. The V gene's germline CDR1 is MNHEY and CDR2 SMNVEV (reference sequence). V lost 4 bases and J 3 bases, leaving 7 bases between the germline ends.

Many counts were recorded for this clonotype. The chain has TRBV10-3 and TRBJ2-3; a weak D match, TRBD1 (7 bases). CDR3 length: 16 amino acids. CDR1 ENHRY and CDR2 SYGVKD come from the germline V gene. V shed 2 bases and J shed 4 bases, with 16 bases lying between them. The CDR3 region is CAISEPPDRRADTQYF. The CDR3, as DNA: TGTGCCATCAGTGAGCCGCCGGACAGGAGGGCAGATACGCAGTATTTT.

This chain connects TRBV27 to TRBJ2-7, with TRBD1 matching 9 bases. Looked up from germline, CDR1 is MNHEY and CDR2 is SMNVEV (reference sequence). The V segment lost 3 bases and the J segment 4 bases; nucleotides outside the gene matches: 7. The CDR3 runs 15 residues. CDR3 sequence: CASSFAGTGWYEQYF. CDR3 coding DNA: TGTGCCAGCAGTTTCGCCGGGACAGGGTGGTACGAGCAGTACTTC.

This clonotype has ten or more counts. The rearrangement joins TRBV5-1 to TRBJ1-1; D unresolved. The CDR3 sequence is 14 residues long. The germline V and J ends were trimmed by 2 bases and 2 bases, with 10 bases remaining between them. Germline V gives CDR1 SGHRS, CDR2 YFSETQ. This CDR3 reads CASSLGSANTEAFF. CDR3 sequence (DNA): TGCGCCAGCAGCTTAGGATCGGCTAACACTGAAGCTTTCTTT.

Ten or more counts support this clonotype. The chain has TRBV7-2 and TRBJ1-5, with no clear D. CDR1 is SGHTA, CDR2 FQGNSA, per germline. This CDR3 is built from 14 residues. V was trimmed by 1 base and J by 5 bases, leaving 9 bases between them. CDR3 loop: CASSLGGKDQPQHF. CDR3 coding DNA: TGTGCCAGCAGCTTAGGAGGTAAAGATCAGCCCCAGCATTTT. Looking up the rest from reference TRBV7-2 and TRBJ1-5 gives the full variable domain: GAGVSQSPSNKVTEKGKDVELRCDPISGHTALYWYRQSLGQGLEFLIYFQGNSAPDKSGLPSDRFSAERTGGSVSTLTIQRTQQEDSAVYLCASSLGGKDQPQHFGDGTRLSIL.

This clonotype was counted ten times or more. The junction does not match germline at one end; this may be a read error. The CDR3 coding sequence is TGTGCCAGCAGCTTAGTCGGCACCGGGGAGCTGTTTTTT. Its translation is CASSLVGTGELFF. The rearrangement uses TRBV5-1 and TRBJ2-2, with D hard to call. This CDR3 contains 13 residues. Germline values: CDR1 SGHRS, CDR2 YFSETQ.

The V call is TRBV20-1, the J call TRBJ2-3; possible D gene TRBD2, 6 bases. This CDR3 is 13 amino acids long. V gave up 6 bases and J gave up 8 bases, with 18 bases separating them. The germline V gene encodes CDR1 DFQATT and CDR2 SNEGSKA (reference sequence). The CDR3 nucleotides read TGCAGTGCCCCGCCGGGGGTTTCGGGTACGCAGTATTTT. Amino acids: CSAPPGVSGTQYF.

J is TRBJ1-4 and V is TRBV28; D is unclear. Germline V lookup: CDR1 MDHEN, CDR2 SYDVKM. V lost 2 bases and J lost 3, with 10 bases in between. The CDR3 runs 15 residues. The CDR3: CASSLIGGPNEKLFF. The CDR3 DNA reads TGTGCCAGCAGTTTAATCGGCGGGCCTAATGAAAAACTGTTTTTT.

This clonotype was seen more than once but under ten times. The genes are TRBV7-9 and TRBJ2-6, with 7 bases fitting TRBD1. CDR1 is SEHNR and CDR2 is FQNEAQ in the germline V gene (reference sequence). The CDR3 covers 18 residues. Trimming took 4 bases from V and 0 from J; bases not matched to a gene: 9. This CDR3 is CASSSPRDSASGANVLTF. The CDR3 coding sequence is TGTGCCAGCAGCTCCCCCCGGGACAGTGCCTCTGGGGCCAACGTCCTGACTTTC.

This clonotype was recorded a few times. A junction boundary mismatches the germline segment, possibly from a read error. The CDR3 is CASSPVGLAAEGATGEQFF. CDR3 nucleotides: TGTGCCAGCAGCCCAGTGGGACTAGCGGCGGAGGGGGCCACCGGGGAGCAGTTTTTT. The gene calls are TRBV4-2 and TRBJ2-2, with 11 bases that match TRBD2. Germline CDR1 is LGHNA and CDR2 is YNFKEQ. The CDR3 is 19 residues long.

This clonotype was observed many times. J is TRBJ2-1 and V is TRBV9, with TRBD1 matching 9 bases. The length of the CDR3 is 12 residues. V gave up 4 bases and J gave up 8 bases; unmatched junction bases: 1. Germline CDR1 SGDLS, CDR2 YYNGEE. This CDR3 reads CASSRTGDEQFF. In DNA, the CDR3 is TGTGCCAGCAGCCGGACAGGGGATGAGCAGTTCTTC.

This chain uses TRBV9 with TRBJ1-1; no definite D call. Trimming removed 3 bases at V and 6 bases at J, with 9 bases between. CDR1 and CDR2 (germline): SGDLS, YYNGEE. The length of the CDR3 is 12 residues. The CDR3 coding sequence is TGTGCCAGCAGCGAAGACGGACCTGAAGCTTTCTTT. This translates into CASSEDGPEAFF.

The chain has TRBV29-1 and TRBJ1-1; no reliable D call. This CDR3 is 12 amino acids long. Trimming took off 1 base at V and 11 bases at J, with 14 bases between the two ends. Germline loops: CDR1 SQVTM, CDR2 ANQGSEA. The CDR3 here is CSVEGDEGPAFF. Written as DNA, the CDR3 is TGCAGCGTTGAAGGGGATGAGGGTCCCGCTTTCTTT.

This clonotype was counted at least ten times. The CDR3 spells CASSFSRGLEETQYF. The CDR3 bases are TGCGCCAGCAGCTTCAGCAGGGGGCTGGAAGAGACCCAGTACTTC. The chain has TRBV5-1 and TRBJ2-5; 8 nucleotides match TRBD1. The CDR3 consists of 15 residues. Trimming took 2 bases from V and 3 from J; bases not matched to a gene: 6. Germline lookup yields CDR1 SGHRS and CDR2 YFSETQ. The full variable domain, in which reference TRBV5-1 and TRBJ2-5 provide the parts outside the CDR3, is KAGVTQTPRYLIKTRGQQVTLSCSPISGHRSVSWYQQTPGQGLQFLFEYFSETQRNKGNFPGRFSGRQFSNSRSEMNVSTLELGDSALYLCASSFSRGLEETQYFGPGTRLLVL.

This clonotype was observed a few times. This sequence joins TRBV7-2 and TRBJ1-1, with D perhaps matching TRBD1 (6 bases). Germline CDR1 SGHTA, CDR2 FQGNSA. The CDR3 is 14 residues long. The ends were cut back, 0 bases at V and 4 bases at J, with 9 bases in the middle. The CDR3 nucleotides are TGTGCCAGCAGCTTAGCAGGGGGTACCACTGAAGCTTTCTTT. This codes for CASSLAGGTTEAFF. The full variable domain, rest sourced from reference TRBV7-2 and TRBJ1-1, is GAGVSQSPSNKVTEKGKDVELRCDPISGHTALYWYRQSLGQGLEFLIYFQGNSAPDKSGLPSDRFSAERTGGSVSTLTIQRTQQEDSAVYLCASSLAGGTTEAFFGQGTRLTVV.

The V gene is TRBV4-1, the J gene TRBJ1-1; unclear D gene. V was pared by 0 bases and J by 7 bases, with 18 bases between. Germline V CDR1 and CDR2: MGHRA, YSYEKL. CDR3 length: 16 residues. CDR3 region: CASSQDKGLGYREAFF. The CDR3, as DNA: TGCGCCAGCAGCCAAGATAAAGGCCTGGGGTATCGTGAAGCTTTCTTT.

This chain joins TRBV5-6 and TRBJ2-1; D is unresolved. This CDR3 region has 11 residues. V was trimmed by 4 bases and J by 9 bases, leaving 8 bases between them. CDR1 SGHDT and CDR2 YYEEEE come from the germline V gene. Here the CDR3 DNA reads TGTGCCAGCAGCCGGACCGGTGAGCAGTTCTTC. Translating gives CASSRTGEQFF.

Many counts were recorded for this clonotype. V usage is TRBV6-4 and J usage is TRBJ2-1, with D perhaps matching TRBD2 (6 bases). V was pared by 0 bases and J by 7 bases, with 10 bases between. The CDR3 runs to 14 residues. Germline assignment: CDR1 MRHNA and CDR2 SNTAGT. CDR3 sequence (DNA): TGTGCCAGCAGTGACTCTGAGGAGGGGAATGAGCAGTTCTTC. Translated, it gives CASSDSEEGNEQFF.

Only a few counts were recorded for this clonotype. The rearrangement uses TRBV5-1 and TRBJ2-3; D perhaps matches TRBD1 (5 bases). The V gene lost 4 bases and the J gene lost 0 bases, with 15 bases spanning the gap. Germline V CDR1 and CDR2: SGHRS, YFSETQ. The CDR3 is made up of 16 amino acids. CDR3: CASSLTRTSSTDTQYF. DNA of the CDR3: TGCGCCAGCAGCCTTACCAGGACATCTAGCACAGATACGCAGTATTTT.